This TCR beta chain comes out of a study of T cell responses to AZD1222 COVID-19 vaccine (dated by TCRdb to the early 2020s). As for the study more broadly: A total of approximately 230 trial participants underwent TCR sequencing, of whom roughly 210 received two doses of AZD1222 and around 26 received two doses of the MenACWY control vaccine. Trial participants were enrolled by age into 18-55, 56-69 and 70-plus year subgroups, with approximately 150, 30 and 60 TCR-sequenced participants respectively. General study outcomes and caveats: A significant rise in spike-specific TCR breadth and depth was observed after two AZD1222 doses relative to day 0 and relative to MenACWY recipients. Conclusions about previously exposed vaccinees were limited because only a handful of AZD1222 recipients were SARS-CoV-2 seropositive at baseline. The vaccine-associated CD4 TCRs covered the entire spike protein, and the dominant responses fell in regions 160-218 and 743-854. Reportedly, close to half of the unique spike-specific TCRs recognized epitopes lying outside the regions that are mutated in the B.1.351 and B.1.1.7 variants. Because no day 14 peak-response samples were available, repertoires were characterized only after the peak T cell response. Participants were mostly white British, with more females than males. The authors suggested clonal diversity may have been underestimated. In the small 56-69-year group, the increase in depth fell short of significance, most likely because of low power.

V is pruned by 6 bases and J by 5 bases, leaving 5 bases of the junction without a gene match. The CDR3 spans 15 residues, from the cysteine through the phenylalanine. Only the CDR3 portion is preserved as DNA: 45 bases, with reading frame beginning at the first base. CDR1 LNHDA and CDR2 SQIVND are derived from the germline V gene (reference sequence). Points on this clone: The antigen this receptor binds is unknown. No clone much larger than this one lies a single base away; base qualities are absent.

The CDR3 regions of human TCRbeta chains were analyzed by immunosequencing. The original pipeline was this. TCRs in the repertoires were matched against a reference library of SARS-CoV-2-specific TCRs that had been generated with the MIRA antigen-specificity platform. Breadth was defined as the fraction of unique TCRs that were SARS-CoV-2-associated. Depth was defined as the fraction of total T cells that were SARS-CoV-2-associated. Using the MIRA data, each spike-specific TCR was mapped to the spike region that the TCR reacts to and placed in a CD4 or CD8 class. Log10-transformed breadth and depth values were compared by one-way ANOVA with Sidak's multiple comparisons tests. As stored in TCRdb, this immuneACCESS dataset retains in-frame rearrangements with V and J assigned. A fraction of the clones does not appear; measured against another copy, unresolved V genes explain less than half of the discrepancy, and the remainder lacks a known reason. That table supplies the V and J calls and clone size; D and trimming were determined from the DNA. In this sample the table shows 110,000 or so clones, 88% of which occur a single time. Of the sample, almost 6.5% falls within the top ten clones.

The time point label corresponds to: about 28 days (+/-7) after the second vaccine dose. AZD1222 recipients with second doses at about 4 weeks or about 12 weeks were pooled, because spike-specific TCR depth and breadth did not differ between schedules. The vaccinee samples were drawn from two UK trials, COV001 and COV002, one of which was a single-blind randomized controlled phase 2/3 trial testing AZD1222 (ChAdOx1 nCoV-19) in healthy adults. Trial participant PBMC samples were collected at day 0 and day 28 after the second dose for TCRbeta chain sequencing. The receptor comes from an adult who received the AZD1222 COVID-19 vaccine. The sample was peripheral blood, taken 28 days after the second AZD1222 dose. The chain employs TRBV19 and TRBJ2-1, with 12 bases in between that match TRBD2. The DNA sequence is TGTGCCAGTAGCACTACTAGCGGGGGGAACAATGAGCAGTTCTTC. Its protein reads: CASSTTSGGNNEQFF.